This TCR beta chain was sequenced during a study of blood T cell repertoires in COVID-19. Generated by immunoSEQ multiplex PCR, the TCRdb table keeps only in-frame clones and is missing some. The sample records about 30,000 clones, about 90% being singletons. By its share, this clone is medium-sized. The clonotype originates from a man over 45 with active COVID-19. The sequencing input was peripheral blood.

The CDR3, as DNA: TGTGCCAGCAGCCTGGACACATTCCTCACTGAAGCTTTCTTT. This codes for CASSLDTFLTEAFF. The chain employs TRBV11-3 and TRBJ1-1, with a weak D call TRBD1 (5 bases). V was trimmed by 5 bases and J by 4 bases, leaving 14 bases between them. The V gene's germline CDR1 is SGHNT and CDR2 YENEEA. The CDR3 has 14 residues. The complete variable domain, with remaining parts taken from reference TRBV11-3 and TRBJ1-1, reads EAGVVQSPRYKIIEKKQPVAFWCNPISGHNTLYWYLQNLGQGPELLIRYENEEAVDDSQLPKDRFSAERLKGVDSTLKIQPAELGDSAVYLCASSLDTFLTEAFFGQGTRLTVV.